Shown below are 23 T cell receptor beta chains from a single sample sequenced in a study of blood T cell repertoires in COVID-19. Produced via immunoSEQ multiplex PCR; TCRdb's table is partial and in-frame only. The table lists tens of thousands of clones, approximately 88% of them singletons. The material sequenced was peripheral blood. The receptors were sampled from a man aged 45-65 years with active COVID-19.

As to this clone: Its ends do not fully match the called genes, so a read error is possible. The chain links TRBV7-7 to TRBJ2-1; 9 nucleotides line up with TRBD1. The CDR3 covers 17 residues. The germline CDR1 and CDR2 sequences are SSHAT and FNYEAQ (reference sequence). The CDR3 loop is CASSLGQGPSGYNEQFF. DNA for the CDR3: TGTGCTAGCAGCTTGGGACAGGGACCCTCCGGGTACAATGAGCAGTTCTTC. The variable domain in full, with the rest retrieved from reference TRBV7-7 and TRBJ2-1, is GAGVSQSPRYKVTKRGQDVTLRCDPISSHATLYWYQQALGQGPEFLTYFNYEAQPDKSGLPSDRFSAERPEGSISTLTIQRTEQRDSAMYRCASSLGQGPSGYNEQFFGPGTRLTVL.

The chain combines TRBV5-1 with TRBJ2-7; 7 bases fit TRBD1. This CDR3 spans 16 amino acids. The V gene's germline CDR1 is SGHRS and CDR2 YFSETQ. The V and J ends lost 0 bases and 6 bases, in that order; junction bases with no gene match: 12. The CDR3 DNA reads TGCGCCAGCAGCTTGGGTGGGACAGACACCTTCGGCGAGCAGTACTTC. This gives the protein CASSLGGTDTFGEQYF.

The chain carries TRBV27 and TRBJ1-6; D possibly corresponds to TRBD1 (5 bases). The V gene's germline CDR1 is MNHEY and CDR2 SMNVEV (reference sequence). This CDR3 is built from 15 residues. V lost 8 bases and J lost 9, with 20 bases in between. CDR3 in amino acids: CASSRAGVFGSPLHF. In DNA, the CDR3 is TGTGCCAGCTCCAGAGCGGGGGTTTTCGGTTCACCCCTCCACTTT.

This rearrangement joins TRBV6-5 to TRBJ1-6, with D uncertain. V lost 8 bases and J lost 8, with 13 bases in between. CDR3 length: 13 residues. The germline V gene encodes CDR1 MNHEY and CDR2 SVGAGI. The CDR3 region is CASEPRPYSPLHF. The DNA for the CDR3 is TGTGCCAGCGAGCCCAGGCCTTATTCACCCCTCCACTTT.

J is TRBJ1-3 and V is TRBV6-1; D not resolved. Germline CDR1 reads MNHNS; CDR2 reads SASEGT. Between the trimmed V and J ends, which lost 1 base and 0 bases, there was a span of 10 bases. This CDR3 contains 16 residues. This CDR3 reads CASSEVRADSGNTIYF. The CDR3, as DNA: TGTGCCAGCAGTGAAGTGCGGGCCGACTCTGGAAACACCATATATTTT.

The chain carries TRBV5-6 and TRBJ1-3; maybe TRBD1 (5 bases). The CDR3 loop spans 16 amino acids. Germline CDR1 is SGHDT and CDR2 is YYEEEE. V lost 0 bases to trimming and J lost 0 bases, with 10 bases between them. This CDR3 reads CASSLAGRGSGNTIYF. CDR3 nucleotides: TGTGCCAGCAGCTTGGCAGGGAGGGGCTCTGGAAACACCATATATTTT. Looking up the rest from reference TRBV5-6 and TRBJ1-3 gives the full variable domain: DAGVTQSPTHLIKTRGQQVTLRCSPKSGHDTVSWYQQALGQGPQFIFQYYEEEERQRGNFPDRFSGHQFPNYSSELNVNALLLGDSALYLCASSLAGRGSGNTIYFGEGSWLTVV.

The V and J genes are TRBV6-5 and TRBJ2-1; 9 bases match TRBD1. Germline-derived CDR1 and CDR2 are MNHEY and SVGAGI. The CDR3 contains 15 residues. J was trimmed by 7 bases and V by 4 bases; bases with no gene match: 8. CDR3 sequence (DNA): TGTGCCAGCAGTTTACAGGGGGCAAGGGCAAATGAGCAGTTCTTC. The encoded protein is CASSLQGARANEQFF.

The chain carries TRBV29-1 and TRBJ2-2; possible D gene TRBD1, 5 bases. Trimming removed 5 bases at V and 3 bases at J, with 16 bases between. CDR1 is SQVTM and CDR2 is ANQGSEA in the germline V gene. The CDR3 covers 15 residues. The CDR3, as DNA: TGCAGCGTTTGGTCACAGGAAAAAGACACCGGGGAGCTGTTTTTT. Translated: CSVWSQEKDTGELFF.

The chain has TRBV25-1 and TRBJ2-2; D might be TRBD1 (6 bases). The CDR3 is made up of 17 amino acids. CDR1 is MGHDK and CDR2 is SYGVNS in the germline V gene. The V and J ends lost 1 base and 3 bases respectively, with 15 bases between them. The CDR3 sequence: CASSELVGGPYTGELFF. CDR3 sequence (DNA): TGTGCCAGCAGTGAATTAGTTGGGGGCCCTTACACCGGGGAGCTGTTTTTT.

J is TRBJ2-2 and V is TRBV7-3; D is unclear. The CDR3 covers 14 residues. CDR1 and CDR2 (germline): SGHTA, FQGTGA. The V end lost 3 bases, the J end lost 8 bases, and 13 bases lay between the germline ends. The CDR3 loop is CASSFPNNGGELFF. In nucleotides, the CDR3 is TGTGCCAGCAGCTTCCCGAACAACGGGGGGGAGCTGTTTTTT.

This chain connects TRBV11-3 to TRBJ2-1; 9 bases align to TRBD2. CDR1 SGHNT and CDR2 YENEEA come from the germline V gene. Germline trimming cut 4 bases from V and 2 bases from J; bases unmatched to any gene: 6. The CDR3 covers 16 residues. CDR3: CASSSRAGGAYNEQFF. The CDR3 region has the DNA TGTGCCAGCAGCTCTAGGGCGGGAGGGGCCTACAATGAGCAGTTCTTC.

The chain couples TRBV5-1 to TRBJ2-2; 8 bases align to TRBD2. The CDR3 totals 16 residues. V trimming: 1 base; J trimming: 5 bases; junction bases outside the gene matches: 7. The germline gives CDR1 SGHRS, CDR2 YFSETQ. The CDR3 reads CASSLSSGSKTGELFF. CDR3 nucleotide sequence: TGCGCCAGCAGCTTGAGCAGCGGGAGCAAGACCGGGGAGCTGTTTTTT.

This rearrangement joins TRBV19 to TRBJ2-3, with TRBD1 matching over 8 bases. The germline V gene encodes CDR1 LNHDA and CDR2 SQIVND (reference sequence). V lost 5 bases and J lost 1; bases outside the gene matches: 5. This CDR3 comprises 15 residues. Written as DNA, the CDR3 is TGTGCCAGTAGTTCCCCGGGACAGGGCACAGATACGCAGTATTTT. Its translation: CASSSPGQGTDTQYF.

This CDR3 reads CASSIRTGNTEAFF. The CDR3 DNA follows: TGTGCCAGTAGTATACGAACGGGGAACACTGAAGCTTTCTTT. The chain couples TRBV19 to TRBJ1-1, with D unclear. V gave up 2 bases and J gave up 1 base, with 8 bases separating them. The CDR3 spans 14 residues. CDR1 LNHDA and CDR2 SQIVND come from the germline V gene (reference sequence). The full variable domain, in which reference TRBV19 and TRBJ1-1 provide the parts outside the CDR3, is DGGITQSPKYLFRKEGQNVTLSCEQNLNHDAMYWYRQDPGQGLRLIYYSQIVNDFQKGDIAEGYSVSREKKESFPLTVTSAQKNPTAFYLCASSIRTGNTEAFFGQGTRLTVV.

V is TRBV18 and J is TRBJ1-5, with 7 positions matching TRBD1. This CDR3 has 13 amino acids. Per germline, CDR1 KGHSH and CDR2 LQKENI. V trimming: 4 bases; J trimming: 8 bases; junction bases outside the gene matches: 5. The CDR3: CASSQGAGEPQHF. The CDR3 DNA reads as TGTGCCAGCTCACAGGGGGCCGGGGAGCCCCAGCATTTT. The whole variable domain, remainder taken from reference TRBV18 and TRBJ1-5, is NAGVMQNPRHLVRRRGQEARLRCSPMKGHSHVYWYRQLPEEGLKFMVYLQKENIIDESGMPKERFSAEFPKEGPSILRIQQVVRGDSAAYFCASSQGAGEPQHFGDGTRLSIL.

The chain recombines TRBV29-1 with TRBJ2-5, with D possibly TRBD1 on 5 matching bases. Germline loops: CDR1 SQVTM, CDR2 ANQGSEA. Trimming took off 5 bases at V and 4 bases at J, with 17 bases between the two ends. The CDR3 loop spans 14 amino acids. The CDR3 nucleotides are TGCAGCGTTCCGTATGCAGGGCAAGCAGAGACCCAGTACTTC. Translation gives CSVPYAGQAETQYF.

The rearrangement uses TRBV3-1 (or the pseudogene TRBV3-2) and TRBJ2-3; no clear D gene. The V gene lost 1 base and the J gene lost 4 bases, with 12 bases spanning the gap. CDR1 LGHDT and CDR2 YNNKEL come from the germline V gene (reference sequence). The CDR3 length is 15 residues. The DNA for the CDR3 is TGTGCCAGCAGCCAAGTTCTAGATAACTCAGATACGCAGTATTTT. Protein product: CASSQVLDNSDTQYF.

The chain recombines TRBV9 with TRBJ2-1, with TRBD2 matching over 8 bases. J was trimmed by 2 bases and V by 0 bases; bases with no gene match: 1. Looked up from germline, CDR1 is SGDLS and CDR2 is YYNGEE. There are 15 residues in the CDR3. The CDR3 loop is CASSVGGGTYNEQFF. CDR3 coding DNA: TGTGCCAGCAGCGTAGGCGGGGGGACCTACAATGAGCAGTTCTTC.

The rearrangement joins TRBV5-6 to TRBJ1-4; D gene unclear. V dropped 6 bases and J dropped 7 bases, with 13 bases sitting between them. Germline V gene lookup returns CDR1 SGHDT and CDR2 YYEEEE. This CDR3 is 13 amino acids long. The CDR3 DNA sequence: TGTGCCAGCAACTACCGGGTGGGTGAAAAACTGTTTTTT. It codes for CASNYRVGEKLFF.

Here the CDR3 DNA reads TGTGCCAGCAGCACGGACAGTCTTAATCAGCCCCAGCATTTT. Protein: CASSTDSLNQPQHF. This rearrangement joins TRBV27 to TRBJ1-5; possibly TRBD1 for D (6 bases). Germline V lookup: CDR1 MNHEY, CDR2 SMNVEV (reference sequence). Between the trimmed V and J ends, which lost 6 bases and 4 bases, there was a span of 13 bases. The CDR3 extends over 14 amino acids.

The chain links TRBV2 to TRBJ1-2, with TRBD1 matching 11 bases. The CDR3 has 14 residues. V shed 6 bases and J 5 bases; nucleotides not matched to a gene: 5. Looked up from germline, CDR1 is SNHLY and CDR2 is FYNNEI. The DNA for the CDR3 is TGTGCCAGCAGGGACAGGGGGCGATTTTATGGCTACACCTTC. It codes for CASRDRGRFYGYTF.

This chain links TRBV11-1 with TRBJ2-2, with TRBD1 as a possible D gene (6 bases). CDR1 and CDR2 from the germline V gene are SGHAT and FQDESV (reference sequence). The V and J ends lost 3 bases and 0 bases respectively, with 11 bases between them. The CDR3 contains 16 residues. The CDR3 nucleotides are TGTGCCAGCAGCTTTAGGGGGACGGCGAACACCGGGGAGCTGTTTTTT. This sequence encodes CASSFRGTANTGELFF.

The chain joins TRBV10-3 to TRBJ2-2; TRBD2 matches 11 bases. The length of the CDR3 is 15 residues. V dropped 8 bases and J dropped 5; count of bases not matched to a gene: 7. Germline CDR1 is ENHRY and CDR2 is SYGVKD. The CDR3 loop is CAIRLAGGSTGELFF. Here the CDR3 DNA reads TGTGCCATCCGTCTAGCGGGAGGTAGTACCGGGGAGCTGTTTTTT.